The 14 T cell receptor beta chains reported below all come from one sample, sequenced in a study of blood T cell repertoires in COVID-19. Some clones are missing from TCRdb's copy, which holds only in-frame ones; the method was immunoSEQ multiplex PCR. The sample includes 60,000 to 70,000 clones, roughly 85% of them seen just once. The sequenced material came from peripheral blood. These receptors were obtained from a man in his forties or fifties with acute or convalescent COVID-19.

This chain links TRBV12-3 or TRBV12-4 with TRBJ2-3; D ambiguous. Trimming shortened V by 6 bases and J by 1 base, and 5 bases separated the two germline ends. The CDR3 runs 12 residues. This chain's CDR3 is CASSPGTDTQYF. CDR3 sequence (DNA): TGTGCCAGCAGCCCCGGCACAGATACGCAGTATTTT.

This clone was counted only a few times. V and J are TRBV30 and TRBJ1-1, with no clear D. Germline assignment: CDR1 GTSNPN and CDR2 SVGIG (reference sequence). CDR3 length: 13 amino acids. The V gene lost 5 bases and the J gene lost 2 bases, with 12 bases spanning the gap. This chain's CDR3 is CAWAAQFNTEAFF. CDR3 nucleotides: TGTGCCTGGGCGGCGCAATTTAACACTGAAGCTTTCTTT.

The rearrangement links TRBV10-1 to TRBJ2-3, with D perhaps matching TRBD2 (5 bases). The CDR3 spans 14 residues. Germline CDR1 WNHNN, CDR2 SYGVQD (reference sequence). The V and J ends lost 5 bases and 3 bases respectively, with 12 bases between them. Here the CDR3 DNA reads TGCGCCAGCAGTACGGGCGGACTTACAGATACGCAGTATTTT. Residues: CASSTGGLTDTQYF.

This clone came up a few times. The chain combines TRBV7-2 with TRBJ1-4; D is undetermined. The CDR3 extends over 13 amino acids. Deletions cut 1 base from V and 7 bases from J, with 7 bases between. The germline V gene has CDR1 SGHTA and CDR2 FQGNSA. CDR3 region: CASSLEVAEKLFF. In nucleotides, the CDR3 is TGTGCCAGCAGCTTAGAGGTAGCTGAAAAACTGTTTTTT.

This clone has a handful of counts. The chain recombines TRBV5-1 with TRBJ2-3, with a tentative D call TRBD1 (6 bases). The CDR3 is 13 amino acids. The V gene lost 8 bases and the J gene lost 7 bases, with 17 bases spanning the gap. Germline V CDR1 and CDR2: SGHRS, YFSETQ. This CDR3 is CASRTAPENTQYF. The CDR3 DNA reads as TGCGCCAGTAGGACAGCCCCGGAGAATACGCAGTATTTT.

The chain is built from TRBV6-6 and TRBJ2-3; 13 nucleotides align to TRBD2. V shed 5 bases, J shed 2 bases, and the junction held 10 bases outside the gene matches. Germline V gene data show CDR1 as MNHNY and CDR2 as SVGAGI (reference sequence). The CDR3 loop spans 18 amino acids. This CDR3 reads CASSPSGLAGSYTDTQYF. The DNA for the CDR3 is TGTGCCAGCAGTCCCTCGGGACTAGCGGGGTCTTACACAGATACGCAGTATTTT.

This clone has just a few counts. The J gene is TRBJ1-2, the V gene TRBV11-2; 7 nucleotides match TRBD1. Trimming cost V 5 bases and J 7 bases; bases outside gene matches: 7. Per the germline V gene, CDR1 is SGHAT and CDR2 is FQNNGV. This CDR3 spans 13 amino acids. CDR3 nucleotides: TGTGCCAGCAGCGCAAACCAGGGGGGTGGCTACACCTTC. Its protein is CASSANQGGGYTF.

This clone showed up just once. The CDR3 sequence is CSASKEGGYTF. The CDR3 DNA sequence: TGCAGTGCTAGTAAGGAGGGAGGCTACACCTTC. The chain recombines TRBV20-1 with TRBJ1-2, with D hard to call. Trimming took off 3 bases at V and 8 bases at J, with 10 bases between the two ends. This CDR3 is 11 amino acids long. Per germline, CDR1 DFQATT and CDR2 SNEGSKA (reference sequence).

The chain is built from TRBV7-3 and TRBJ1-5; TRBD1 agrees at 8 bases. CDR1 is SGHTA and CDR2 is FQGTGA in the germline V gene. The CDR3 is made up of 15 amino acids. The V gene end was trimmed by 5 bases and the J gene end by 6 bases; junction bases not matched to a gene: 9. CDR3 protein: CASSTQGAYGQPQHF. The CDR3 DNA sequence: TGTGCCAGCAGCACCCAGGGGGCCTACGGTCAGCCCCAGCATTTT.

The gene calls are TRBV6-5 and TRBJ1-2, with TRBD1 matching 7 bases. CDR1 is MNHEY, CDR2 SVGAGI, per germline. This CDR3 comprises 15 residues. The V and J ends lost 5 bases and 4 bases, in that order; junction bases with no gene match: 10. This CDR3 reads CASSPTLQGIYGYTF. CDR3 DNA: TGTGCCAGCAGTCCGACTCTACAGGGGATCTATGGCTACACCTTC.

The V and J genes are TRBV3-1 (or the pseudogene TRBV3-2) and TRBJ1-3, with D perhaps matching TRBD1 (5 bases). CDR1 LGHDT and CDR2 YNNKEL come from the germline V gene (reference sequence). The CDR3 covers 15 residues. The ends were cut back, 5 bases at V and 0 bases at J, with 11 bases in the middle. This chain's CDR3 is CASSNAGGSGNTIYF. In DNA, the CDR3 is TGTGCCAGCAGCAATGCGGGGGGCTCTGGAAACACCATATATTTT.

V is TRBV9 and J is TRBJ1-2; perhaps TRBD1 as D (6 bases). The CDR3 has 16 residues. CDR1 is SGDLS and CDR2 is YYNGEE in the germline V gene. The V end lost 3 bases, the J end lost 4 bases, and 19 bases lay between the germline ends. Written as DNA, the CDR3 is TGTGCCAGCAGCGGCCGCGGACAGCAGTTTGTCTATGGCTACACCTTC. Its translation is CASSGRGQQFVYGYTF.

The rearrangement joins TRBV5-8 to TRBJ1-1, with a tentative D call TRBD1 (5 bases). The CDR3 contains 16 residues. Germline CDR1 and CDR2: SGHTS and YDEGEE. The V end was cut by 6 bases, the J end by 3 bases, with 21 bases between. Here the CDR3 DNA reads TGTGCCAGCACCTACTCAGTTGGGGGGATTGACACTGAAGCTTTCTTT. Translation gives CASTYSVGGIDTEAFF.

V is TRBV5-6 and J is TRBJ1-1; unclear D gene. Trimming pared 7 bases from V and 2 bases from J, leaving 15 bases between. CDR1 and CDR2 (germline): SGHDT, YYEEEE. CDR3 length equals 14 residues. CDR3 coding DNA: TGTGCCAGCCGCTATGGGCAGCTAAACACTGAAGCTTTCTTT. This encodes CASRYGQLNTEAFF.